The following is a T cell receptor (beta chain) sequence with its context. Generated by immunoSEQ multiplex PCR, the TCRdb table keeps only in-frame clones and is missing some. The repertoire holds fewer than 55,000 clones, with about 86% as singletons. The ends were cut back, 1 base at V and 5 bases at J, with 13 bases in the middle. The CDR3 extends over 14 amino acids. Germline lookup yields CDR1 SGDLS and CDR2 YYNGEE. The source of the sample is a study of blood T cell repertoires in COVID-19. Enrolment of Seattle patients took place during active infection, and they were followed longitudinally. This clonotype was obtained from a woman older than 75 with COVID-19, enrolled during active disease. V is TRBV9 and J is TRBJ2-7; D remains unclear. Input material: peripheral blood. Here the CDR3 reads CASSVSSLNDEQYF. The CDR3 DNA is TGTGCCAGCAGCGTATCAAGCCTTAACGACGAGCAGTACTTC.